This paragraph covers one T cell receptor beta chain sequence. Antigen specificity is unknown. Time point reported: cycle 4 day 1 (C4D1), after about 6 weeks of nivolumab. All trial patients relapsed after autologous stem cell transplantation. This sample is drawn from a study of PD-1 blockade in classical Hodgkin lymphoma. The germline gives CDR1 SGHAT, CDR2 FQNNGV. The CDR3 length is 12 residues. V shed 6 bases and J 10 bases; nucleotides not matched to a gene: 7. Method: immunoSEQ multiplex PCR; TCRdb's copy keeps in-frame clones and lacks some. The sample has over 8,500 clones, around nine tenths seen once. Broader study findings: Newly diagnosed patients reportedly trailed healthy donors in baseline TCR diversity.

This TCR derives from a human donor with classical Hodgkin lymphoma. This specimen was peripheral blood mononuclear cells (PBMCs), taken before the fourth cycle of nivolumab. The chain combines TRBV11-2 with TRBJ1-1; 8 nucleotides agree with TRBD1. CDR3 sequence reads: CASSSRDRGAFF. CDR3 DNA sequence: TGTGCCAGCAGTAGCCGAGACAGGGGAGCTTTCTTT.